The clone carrying this T cell receptor beta chain was counted only a few times. What it binds is unknown. This CDR3 contains 14 residues. CDR1 is MDHEN, CDR2 SYDVKM, per germline. V lost 3 bases and J 9 bases, leaving 15 bases between the germline ends. The data derive from a study of T cell repertoires in cytomegalovirus infection. Whole-study context: Both recently identified HLA-C-restricted and well-studied HLA-B-restricted CMV epitopes were used in the study.

TCRdb re-called the reads with MiXCR, one entry per CDR3 protein. The sample consists of nearly 700,000 distinct CDR3 sequences, 33% of them appearing once. This clonotype was obtained from a human donor in good health (CMV status not recorded). Some clones in this sample may be carry-over from other donors' samples. Sequences were derived from cultured PBMCs, sampled from culture after CMV antigen stimulation. The chain links TRBV28 to TRBJ1-5; no clear D. The CDR3 DNA is TGTGCCAGCAGTTTCGAAGGGTTTATTCTGCCCCAGCATTTT. It specifies CASSFEGFILPQHF.